Listed below are T cell receptor beta chains from one sample, sequenced in a study of somatic mutations in cytotoxic T cells in rheumatoid arthritis. Profiled with immunoSEQ multiplex PCR; TCRdb holds only in-frame clones, not every one. The repertoire has about 20,000 clones, approximately 80% of them found once; the top ten carry roughly 10%. Sequencing input: CD8+ T cells sorted from blood. The receptor source for this set is an adult with rheumatoid arthritis. Both conserved end residues are part of each CDR3. The order of the fields is J gene, V gene, D gene, clone size, CDR3 DNA, CDR3 protein. A D gene is named only where the DNA matches it firmly. Expanded clones get a size class; other rows say once, few or many, or leave the size out.

TRBJ2-2,TRBV19,TRBD2,NA,TGTGCCAGTAGTATATCGGGGGGGCTAACCGGGGAGCTGTTTTTT,CASSISGGLTGELFF
TRBJ1-2,TRBV7-8,TRBD1,NA,TGTGCCAGCAGCTCAGGGGGGACAAGCTATGGCTACACCTTC,CASSSGGTSYGYTF
TRBJ2-7,TRBV7-8,NA,NA,TGTGCCAGCAGCTTAGTCGGCGGTTATTCCTACGAGCAGTACTTC,CASSLVGGYSYEQYF
TRBJ2-2,TRBV19,TRBD1,NA,TGTGCCAGTAGTCCCCGACAGGGGGTAACCGGGGAGCTGTTTTTT,CASSPRQGVTGELFF
TRBJ1-2,TRBV2,TRBD1,NA,TGTGCCAGCGGGGGACCGGGACAGGGTTATGGCTACACCTTC,CASGGPGQGYGYTF
TRBJ2-7,TRBV6-5,TRBD2,once,TGTGCCAGCAGGACGTTACTAGCGGGAGCATACGAGCAGTACTTC,CASRTLLAGAYEQYF
TRBJ1-5,TRBV28,NA,NA,TGTGCCAGCAGTTTACCAGATCCCCTCGGACAAGACAATCAGCCCCAGCATTTT,CASSLPDPLGQDNQPQHF
TRBJ1-1,TRBV9,NA,once,TGTGCCAGCAGCGTATGGGAAATGAACACTGAAGCTTTCTTT,CASSVWEMNTEAFF
TRBJ1-1,TRBV9,NA,NA,TGTGCCAGCAGCCCCCGGAAGGCATTGAACACTGAAGCTTTCTTT,CASSPRKALNTEAFF
TRBJ1-2,TRBV12-5,TRBD1,NA,TGTGCTAGTGGTTTGGCGGAGGCTGTCGGGGAGGAGGGGGCAAATTGGAACTATGGCTACACCTTC,CASGLAEAVGEEGANWNYGYTF
TRBJ1-2,TRBV7-9,NA,NA,TGTGCCAGCAGCCCAGTCGATGGACAGCTTGTGGTGAGCTACACCTTC,CASSPVDGQLVVSYTF
TRBJ1-2,TRBV29-1,TRBD1,NA,TGCAGCGTTTTTTCTGGCCTTTACAGGGGGTATGGCTACACCTTC,CSVFSGLYRGYGYTF
TRBJ1-1,TRBV13,NA,NA,TGTGCCAGCAGCTTTGCAGGGGCGAACACTGAAGCTTTCTTT,CASSFAGANTEAFF
TRBJ1-2,TRBV5-1,TRBD1,NA,TGCGCCAGCAGCTTTATAACCGGGACAGGCCATACCTATGGCTACACCTTC,CASSFITGTGHTYGYTF
TRBJ2-2,TRBV10-3,TRBD2,NA,TGTGCCATCAGTGCCCGGAGCGGGGGGGCCGGGGAGCTGTTTTTT,CAISARSGGAGELFF
TRBJ2-7,TRBV10-3,NA,once,TGTGCCATCAGTGAAGAGGTAGGCATCACCTACGAGCAGTACTTC,CAISEEVGITYEQYF
TRBJ1-5,TRBV19,NA,NA,TGTGCCAGTCAGGACAGTTATAGCAATCAGCCCCAGCATTTT,CASQDSYSNQPQHF
TRBJ2-7,TRBV4-3,NA,few,TGCGCCAGCAGCCAAGGACTTTCCTACGAGCAGTACTTC,CASSQGLSYEQYF
TRBJ2-1,TRBV7-9,TRBD2,NA,TGTGCCAGCAGCTTTCGGACTAGCGGGAGAGATGAGCAGTTCTTC,CASSFRTSGRDEQFF
TRBJ2-7,TRBV5-4,TRBD2,NA,TGTGCCAGCAGCTTGACTAGCGAACCGACCTACGAGCAGTACTTC,CASSLTSEPTYEQYF
TRBJ1-2,TRBV7-9,NA,NA,TGTGCCAGCAAGGGCCAGGCTATGGATGGCTACACCTTC,CASKGQAMDGYTF
TRBJ2-7,TRBV4-2,TRBD2,NA,TGTGCCAGCAGCCAGGGACTATCCTACGAGCAGTACTTC,CASSQGLSYEQYF
TRBJ2-3,TRBV27,NA,NA,TGTGCCAGCCCGCTCTGTGAGGGAATGACAGATACGCAGTATTTT,CASPLCEGMTDTQYF
TRBJ1-4,TRBV6-4,NA,NA,TGTGCCAGCAGTGATTGGCCAGGGCTGAATGAAAAACTGTTTTTT,CASSDWPGLNEKLFF
TRBJ2-5,TRBV5-1,NA,NA,TGCGCCAGTTGGGACAACCAAGAGACCCAGTACTTC,CASWDNQETQYF
TRBJ1-2,TRBV27,TRBD1,few,TGTGCCAGCAGGGGGACAGGCTATGGCTACACCTTC,CASRGTGYGYTF
TRBJ2-2,TRBV9,NA,NA,TGTGCCAGCAGCGTAGGCTGGCAGGGGAACACCGGGGAGCTGTTTTTT,CASSVGWQGNTGELFF
TRBJ1-5,TRBV6-1,NA,NA,TGTGCCACCCAGGGTCGGACAGAGAATCAGCCCCAGCATTTT,CATQGRTENQPQHF
TRBJ1-1,TRBV5-5,NA,NA,TGTGCCAGCAGCTTGGACAGACTGAACACTGAAGCTTTCTTT,CASSLDRLNTEAFF
TRBJ1-3,TRBV27,TRBD1,NA,TGTGCCAGCAGTACCCGGGACAGGGAATGGGCCATATATTTT,CASSTRDREWAIYF
TRBJ1-4,TRBV7-9,NA,NA,TGTGCCAGCAGCTTAGACGGACCCGGAGGGGAAAAACTGTTTTTT,CASSLDGPGGEKLFF
TRBJ2-2,TRBV6-1,TRBD2,few,TGTGCCAGCAGTGAGCGGGAGCACGGGGAGCTGTTTTTT,CASSEREHGELFF
TRBJ1-2,TRBV14,NA,NA,TGTGCCAGCAGCCTAACGACAGGCCCCTATGGCTACACCTTC,CASSLTTGPYGYTF
TRBJ2-7,TRBV10-3,TRBD2,once,TGTGCCATCAGTGAGAGCGGGAGCTCCTACGAGCAGTACTTC,CAISESGSSYEQYF
TRBJ2-1,TRBV19,NA,NA,TGTGCCAGTGGGTACCGAGGGGGATCCAATGAGCAGTTCTTC,CASGYRGGSNEQFF
TRBJ1-2,TRBV6-5,NA,once,TGTGCCACCCTGCTGTCCACGGCGTATGGCTACACCTTC,CATLLSTAYGYTF
TRBJ1-4,TRBV5-3,TRBD1,NA,TGTGCCAGAAGCTTCTGGACAGGGGGGCGGGCTAATGAAAAACTGTTTTTT,CARSFWTGGRANEKLFF
TRBJ1-1,TRBV2,NA,NA,TGTGCCAGCACCTCTCGTGGCACTGAAGCTTTCTTT,CASTSRGTEAFF
TRBJ2-7,TRBV7-9,NA,NA,TGTGCCAGCAGCTTAGAGGGGGTCGAGCAGTACTTC,CASSLEGVEQYF
TRBJ2-1,TRBV19,NA,NA,TGTGCCAGTAGTAGACTACCGGGCAATGAGCAGTTCTTC,CASSRLPGNEQFF
TRBJ2-7,TRBV5-4,NA,NA,TGTGCCAGCAGCTCGGACCGCTACGAGCAGTACTTC,CASSSDRYEQYF